Given below is one T cell receptor beta chain in context. This clonotype was counted between two and nine times. The specificity of this receptor is unknown. One base away there is no much larger clone; base qualities are not given. The data were obtained in a study of human T cells and chemical hapten exposure (dated by TCRdb to about 2021). In terms of the full investigation: For sensitization, 2% DPC in acetone was applied to a 2 cm by 2 cm area of upper inner arm skin. Weekly therapeutic DPC doses were additionally applied to the scalp of patients throughout the roughly 26-week study period. Patch testing was done on the upper back using Finn chambers containing 0.01% DPC, and results were scored after 6 days according to International Contact Dermatitis Research Group standards. Alopecia areata with under or over 50% scalp involvement, alopecia totalis and alopecia universalis were represented in the patient cohort, which was mostly female. Libraries were combined into a pool for sequencing, and differences in TCR yield between samples came mainly from small differences in library volumes within the pool. The study tracked peripheral blood TCR repertoire changes in vivo during primary and secondary sensitization to the hapten diphenylcyclopropenone (DPC) in alopecia patients. Blood samples were taken from patients before sensitization (week 0) and at 2, 6 and about 24 weeks after DPC sensitization. Blood for TCR sequencing was provided by twenty-nine alopecia patients at one to four time points (pre-sensitization, 2, 6 and 24 weeks).

Library preparation attached unique molecular identifiers to individual cDNA molecules for quantitative, reproducible TCR counting. For every blood RNA sample, sequencing covered both the TCR alpha and TCR beta chains. The study's processing was this. A median of roughly 98,000 TCRs per sample was observed, with a range of about 20,000 to 750,000. V, J and CDR3 annotation of the TCR reads was carried out using the Decombinator software suite. Every sample was subsampled to the same number of TCRs (28,000) for the PS versus PT1 abundance plots. Expanded TCRs were defined as absent before sensitization and observed at least eight times at the 2-week time point. The public reads were run again by TCRdb, first through fastp at Q25 and then through MiXCR, and only productive beta chains were kept. Every CDR3 protein is listed once, alongside the most common genes and DNA of its rows. TCRdb, not the original authors, processed these V and J calls. This sample is represented by approximately 4,500 distinct CDR3 sequences; around 49% of them were singletons. Of the sample, 3.5% falls within the top ten clones.

The label giving this sample's treatment or condition can be read as: therapeutic diphenylcyclopropenone sensitization with weekly scalp DPC. At every patch-test visit, the blood draw took place before the patch test was put on. Eligible patients were aged 18 to 70, diagnosed with alopecia, deemed suitable for DPC therapy, and excluded if pregnant. Total RNA was extracted from unfractionated whole blood that had been collected in Tempus Blood RNA tubes. General findings and caveats noted by the study authors: After repeated subsampling, changes were observed in the strength of the expansion versus patch-test correlation and in the threshold at which the correlation became significant. Alopecia, a presumed autoimmune disease, was present in all patients, so the immune response of the patients might differ from that of healthy individuals. The number of TCRs above 1 in 1000 frequency did not change with DPC sensitization; there was no evidence of global repertoire structure alterations. Patch test score correlated positively with the number of PT1 expanded TCRs, reaching significance at thresholds 8, 16 and 32 but not at 4. Compared with pre-sensitization or healthy control sets, expanded TCRs formed significantly more large CDR3 similarity clusters, which is consistent with antigen-driven responses.

This material consisted of whole blood, taken before DPC sensitization or 2, 6, or about 24 weeks after (not recorded which). The receptor's source is an adult with alopecia areata. Some clones in this sample may be carry-over from other donors' samples. This table probably holds off-target reads from a library built for another chain.

The DNA reads as follows: TGTGCCAGCAGCCTGACAGGGGGTCCCTACGAGCAGTACTTC. This codes for CASSLTGGPYEQYF. The rearranged chain carries TRBV28 and TRBJ2-7; a stretch of 9 junction bases matches TRBD1. V is trimmed back by 6 bases and J by 2 bases, and the junction contains 5 bases that no gene match accounts for. The cysteine opens and the phenylalanine closes a CDR3 of 14 amino acids. The retained sequence is limited to the CDR3, 42 bases, with the frame set at the first base. CDR1 and CDR2, looked up from the germline V gene, are MDHEN and SYDVKM. Where the CDR3 stops, the reference TRBV28 and TRBJ2-7 genes take over; the full variable domain is DVKVTQSSRYLVKRTGEKVFLECVQDMDHENMFWYRQDPGLGLRLIYFSYDVKMKEKGDIPEGYSVSREKKERFSLILESASTNQTSMYLCASSLTGGPYEQYFGPGTRLTVT.